This TCR beta chain was documented in a study of T cell repertoires in cytomegalovirus infection. Study-wide context: From public TCR beta signatures came an indication of both CMV infection and matching HLA type. Notes on the study in general: Totalled public TCR beta family frequency picked out people who carried CMV plus the relevant HLA. CMV-specific TCR beta clonotypes restricted by HLA-C were the ones dominating the ex vivo response.

The CDR3 is 16 amino acids. The germline V gene encodes CDR1 MNHNY and CDR2 SVGAGI (reference sequence). V trimming: 5 bases; J trimming: 7 bases; junction bases outside the gene matches: 12. Notes on this clonotype: Its antigen remains unidentified.

TCRdb recomputed calls from the reads with MiXCR, one row per CDR3 protein. This table holds roughly 640,000 distinct CDR3 sequences, about 24% found once. This TCR was sampled from a human donor in good health (CMV status not recorded). Some clones in this sample may be carry-over from other donors' samples. The V gene is TRBV6-6, the J gene TRBJ1-4; 8 bases align to TRBD1. The sample consisted of CD8+ T cells from PBMCs. CDR3 nucleotides: TGTGCCAGCAGTACGTTCGGGACAGGCGAGGCTGAAAAACTGTTTTTT. It is translated as CASSTFGTGEAEKLFF.